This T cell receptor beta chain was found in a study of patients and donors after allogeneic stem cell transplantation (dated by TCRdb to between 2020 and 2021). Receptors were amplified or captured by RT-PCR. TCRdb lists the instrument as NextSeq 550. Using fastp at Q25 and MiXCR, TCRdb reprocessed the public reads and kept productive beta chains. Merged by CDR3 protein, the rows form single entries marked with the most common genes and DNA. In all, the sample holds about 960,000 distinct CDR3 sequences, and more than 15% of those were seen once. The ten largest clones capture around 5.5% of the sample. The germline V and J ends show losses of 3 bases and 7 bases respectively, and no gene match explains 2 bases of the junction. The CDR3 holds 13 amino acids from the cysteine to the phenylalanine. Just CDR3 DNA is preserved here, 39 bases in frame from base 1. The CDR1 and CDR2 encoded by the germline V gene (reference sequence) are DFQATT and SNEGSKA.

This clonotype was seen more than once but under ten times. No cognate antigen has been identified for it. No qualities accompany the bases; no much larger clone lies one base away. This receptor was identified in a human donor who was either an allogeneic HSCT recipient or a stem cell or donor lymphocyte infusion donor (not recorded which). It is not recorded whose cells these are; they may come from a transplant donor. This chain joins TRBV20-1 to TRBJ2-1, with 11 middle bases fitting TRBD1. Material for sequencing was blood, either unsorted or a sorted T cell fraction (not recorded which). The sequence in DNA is TGCAGTGCTAGGGGACAGGGGGTTAATGAGCAGTTCTTC. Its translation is CSARGQGVNEQFF.